This section outlines one TCR beta chain sequence together with its context. Antigen: not known. Genomic DNA, the template, was used for profiling of the TCR beta VDJ and CDR3. Each CDR3 protein gets one entry after TCRdb re-called the reads with MiXCR. The sample yields 200,000 to 250,000 distinct CDR3 sequences, approximately 60% seen once. The sample comes from a study of CD8+CD57+ T cells in acquired aplastic anemia. Study-level information: Mean DNA quantity obtained from sorted CD4+ and CD8+ cells was 2.5 to 4 ug. Average CD4+ read depth in healthy donors was roughly 10 million reads. General study findings and limits: Patients and controls had in common 25 to 30 CD8+ CDR3 sequences. Between the patient and control groups, CD8+ Simpson's diversity did not differ significantly.

The CDR3 is 15 residues long. The V and J ends lost 1 base and 5 bases respectively, with 11 bases between them. Germline values: CDR1 SNHLY, CDR2 FYNNEI. The genes are TRBV2 and TRBJ2-2; D is possibly TRBD1 (5 bases). The clonotype comes from a human donor in good health. Sequenced: sorted CD4+, CD8+, or CD8+CD57+ T cells (not recorded which) from PBMCs. CDR3 sequence (DNA): TGTGCCAGCAGTGAAGGGGGCGCGAGGACCGGGGAGCTGTTTTTT. It codes for CASSEGGARTGELFF.